Listed below are T cell receptor beta chains from one sample, sequenced in a study of T cells after yellow fever vaccination. TCRdb analysed the 5' RACE reads with MiXCR anew, one entry per CDR3 protein. Of a few hundred thousand distinct CDR3 sequences detected, 8.5% to 10% appear once; the ten largest clones hold over 15%. The sample in question was PBMCs, obtained on the day of the first yellow fever vaccination. Receptors were obtained from a man between 18 and 35 years old who received the YFV17D yellow fever vaccine. Both conserved end residues are part of each CDR3.

J	V	CDR3
TRBJ2-3	TRBV9	CASSVVRRNTQYF
TRBJ2-3	TRBV20-1	CSARDAQGTDTQYF
TRBJ2-2	TRBV9	CASSVTQGTNTGELFF
TRBJ1-1	TRBV7-9	CASSPTLPGGNTEAFF
TRBJ2-7	TRBV6-1	CASIEGDLLYLAQYF
TRBJ1-2	TRBV5-4	CASSLSGKGYTF
TRBJ1-6	TRBV12-3/TRBV12-4	CASRDTGDSPLHF
TRBJ2-2	TRBV7-2	CASSLWTGGGNTGELFF
TRBJ2-6	TRBV6-2/TRBV6-3	CASRQDRAFSGANVLTF
TRBJ2-3	TRBV20-1	CSALKGGSTDTQYF
TRBJ1-2	TRBV11-2	CASSLDPTGPNYGYTF
TRBJ2-3	TRBV7-2	CASSLAMVDTQYF
TRBJ1-3	TRBV12-3/TRBV12-4	CASSSTISGNTIYF
TRBJ1-1	TRBV29-1	CSVQGQLNTEAFF
TRBJ2-2	TRBV6-1	CASGDSGDTGELFF
TRBJ1-5	TRBV28	CASSSLTRGNQPQHF
TRBJ1-2	TRBV6-1	CASTGTAEMGGYTF
TRBJ2-7	TRBV20-1	CSARALEGQGVLDEQYF
TRBJ2-5	TRBV4-3	CASSQEPRGQGHGTQYF
TRBJ2-5	TRBV5-5	CASSFGGQTQYF
TRBJ1-4	TRBV7-2	CASRPREGQEKLFF
TRBJ1-1	TRBV6-2/TRBV6-3	CASRMDREPEAFF
TRBJ2-5	TRBV6-2/TRBV6-3	CASHRDTQETQYF
TRBJ2-1	TRBV7-2	CASSLVPKSSYNEQFF
TRBJ2-5	TRBV7-2	CASSLVGRGGETQYF
TRBJ1-1	TRBV20-1	CSTTGTSNTEAFF
TRBJ1-1	TRBV5-4	CASSPTLGPTEAFF
TRBJ1-1	TRBV14	CASSQGPTTGTEAFF
TRBJ2-1	TRBV10-3	CAISVPSGGVPEQFF
TRBJ1-2	TRBV3-1	CASSQDRRFSYGYTF
TRBJ2-1	TRBV7-8	CASSLVSHSNEQFF
TRBJ1-1	TRBV6-1	CASRILGQGTEAFF
TRBJ1-3	TRBV2	CASKEGPRRSGNTIYF
TRBJ1-5	TRBV3-1	CASSQGYGGASTQPQHF
TRBJ2-3	TRBV6-2/TRBV6-3	CASSYPQTSGGADTQYF
TRBJ2-2	TRBV9	CASSVTRLAGELFF
TRBJ1-1	TRBV6-1	CASRRFGGGTEAFF
TRBJ2-1	TRBV29-1	CSVEETGLNDEQFF
TRBJ1-1	TRBV7-2	CASGQRAFF
TRBJ2-5	TRBV9	CASSPSGGRRQTQYF
TRBJ2-5	TRBV10-3	CAISESAPTQSTQYF
TRBJ2-7	TRBV4-3	CASSQDERGASSYEQYF
TRBJ1-2	TRBV5-4	CASSSGGTGYNYGYTF
TRBJ2-1	TRBV24-1	CATSAGNEQFF
TRBJ1-5	TRBV4-1	CASSQSFAGLSNQPQHF
TRBJ2-7	TRBV5-1	CASSPQGGDPRYEQYF
TRBJ2-4	TRBV15	CATSRAHGGAKNIQYF